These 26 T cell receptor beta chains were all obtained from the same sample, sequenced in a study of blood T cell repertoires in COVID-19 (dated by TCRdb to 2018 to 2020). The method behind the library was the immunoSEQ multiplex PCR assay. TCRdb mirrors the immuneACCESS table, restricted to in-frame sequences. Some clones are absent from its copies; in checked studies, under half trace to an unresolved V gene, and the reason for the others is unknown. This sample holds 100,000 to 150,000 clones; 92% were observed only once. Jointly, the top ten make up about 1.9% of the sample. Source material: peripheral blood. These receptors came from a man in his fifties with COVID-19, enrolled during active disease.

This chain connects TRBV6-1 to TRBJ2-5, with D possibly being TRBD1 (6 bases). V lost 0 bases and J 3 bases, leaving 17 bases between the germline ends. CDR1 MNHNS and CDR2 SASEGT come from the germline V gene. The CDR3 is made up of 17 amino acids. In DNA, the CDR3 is TGTGCCAGCAGTGAAGCGCTAGGACAGCGCCAGAAAGAGACCCAGTACTTC. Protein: CASSEALGQRQKETQYF.

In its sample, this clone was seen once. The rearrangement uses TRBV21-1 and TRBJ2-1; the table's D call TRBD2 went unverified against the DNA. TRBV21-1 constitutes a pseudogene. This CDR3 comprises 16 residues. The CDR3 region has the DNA TGTGCCAGCAGCAAAGGGCAGCGGGAGGGGGTGAATGAGCAGTTCTTC. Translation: CASSKGQREGVNEQFF.

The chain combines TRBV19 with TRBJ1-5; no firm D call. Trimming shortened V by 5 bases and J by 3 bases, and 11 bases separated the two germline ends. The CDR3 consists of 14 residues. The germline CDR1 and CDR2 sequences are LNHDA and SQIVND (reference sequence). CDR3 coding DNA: TGTGCCAGTAGTGAGCGCACGATCAATCAGCCCCAGCATTTT. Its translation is CASSERTINQPQHF.

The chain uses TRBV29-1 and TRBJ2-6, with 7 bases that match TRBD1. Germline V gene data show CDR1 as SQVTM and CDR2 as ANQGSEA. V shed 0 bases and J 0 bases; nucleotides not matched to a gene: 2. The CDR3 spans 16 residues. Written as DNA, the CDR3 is TGCAGCGTTGAAGATCCAGGGGGCTCTGGGGCCAACGTCCTGACTTTC. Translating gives CSVEDPGGSGANVLTF.

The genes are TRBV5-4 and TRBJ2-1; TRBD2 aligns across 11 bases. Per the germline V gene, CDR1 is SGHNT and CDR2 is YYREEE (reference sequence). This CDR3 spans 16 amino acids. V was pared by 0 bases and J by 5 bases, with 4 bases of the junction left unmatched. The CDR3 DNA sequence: TGTGCCAGCAGCTTGGCTAGCGGGAGGACGGACAATGAGCAGTTCTTC. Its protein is CASSLASGRTDNEQFF.

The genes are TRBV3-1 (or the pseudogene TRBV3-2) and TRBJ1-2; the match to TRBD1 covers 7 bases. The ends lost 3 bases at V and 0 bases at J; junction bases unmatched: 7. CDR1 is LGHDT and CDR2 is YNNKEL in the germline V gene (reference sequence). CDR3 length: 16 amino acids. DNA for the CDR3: TGTGCCAGCAGCCAGGCAGGGGGTAAAGCTAACTATGGCTACACCTTC. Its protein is CASSQAGGKANYGYTF.

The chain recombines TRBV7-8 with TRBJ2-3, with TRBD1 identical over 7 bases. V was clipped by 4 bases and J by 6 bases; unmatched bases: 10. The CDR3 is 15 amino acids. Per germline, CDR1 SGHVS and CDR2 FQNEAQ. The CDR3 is CASSSLGGFADTQYF. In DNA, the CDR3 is TGTGCCAGCAGCTCCCTAGGGGGCTTTGCGGATACGCAGTATTTT. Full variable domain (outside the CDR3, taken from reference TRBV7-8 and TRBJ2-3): GAGVSQSPRYKVAKRGQDVALRCDPISGHVSLFWYQQALGQGPEFLTYFQNEAQLDKSGLPSDRFFAERPEGSVSTLKIQRTQQEDSAVYLCASSSLGGFADTQYFGPGTRLTVL.

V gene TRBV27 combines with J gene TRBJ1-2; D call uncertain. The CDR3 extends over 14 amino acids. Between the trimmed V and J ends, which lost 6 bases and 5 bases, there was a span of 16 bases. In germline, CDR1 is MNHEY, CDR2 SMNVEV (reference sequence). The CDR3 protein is CASRSVAGKYGYTF. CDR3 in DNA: TGTGCCAGCAGATCCGTGGCGGGAAAATATGGCTACACCTTC.

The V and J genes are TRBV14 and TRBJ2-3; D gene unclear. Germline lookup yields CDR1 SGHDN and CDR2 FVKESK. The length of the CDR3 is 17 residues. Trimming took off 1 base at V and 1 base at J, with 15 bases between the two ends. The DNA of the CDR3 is TGTGCCAGCAGCCAAGGGCGGTGGATCCAAGGCACAGATACGCAGTATTTT. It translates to CASSQGRWIQGTDTQYF. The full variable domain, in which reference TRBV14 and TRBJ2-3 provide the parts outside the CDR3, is EAGVTQFPSHSVIEKGQTVTLRCDPISGHDNLYWYRRVMGKEIKFLLHFVKESKQDESGMPNNRFLAERTGGTYSTLKVQPAELEDSGVYFCASSQGRWIQGTDTQYFGPGTRLTVL.

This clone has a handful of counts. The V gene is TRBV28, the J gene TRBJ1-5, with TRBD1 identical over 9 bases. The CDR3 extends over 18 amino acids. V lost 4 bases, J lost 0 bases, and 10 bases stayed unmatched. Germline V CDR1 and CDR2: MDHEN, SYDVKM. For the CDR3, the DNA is TGTGCCAGCAGTTCCACGGGACAGGGCTTGATTAGCAATCAGCCCCAGCATTTT. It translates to CASSSTGQGLISNQPQHF. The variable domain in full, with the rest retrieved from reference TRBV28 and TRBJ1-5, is DVKVTQSSRYLVKRTGEKVFLECVQDMDHENMFWYRQDPGLGLRLIYFSYDVKMKEKGDIPEGYSVSREKKERFSLILESASTNQTSMYLCASSSTGQGLISNQPQHFGDGTRLSIL.

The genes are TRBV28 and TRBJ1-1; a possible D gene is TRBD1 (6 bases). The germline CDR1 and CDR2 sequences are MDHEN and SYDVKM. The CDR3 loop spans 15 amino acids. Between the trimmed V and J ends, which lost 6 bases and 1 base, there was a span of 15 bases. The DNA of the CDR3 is TGTGCCAGCAGGCCTACACAGGGATCGAACACTGAAGCTTTCTTT. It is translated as CASRPTQGSNTEAFF.

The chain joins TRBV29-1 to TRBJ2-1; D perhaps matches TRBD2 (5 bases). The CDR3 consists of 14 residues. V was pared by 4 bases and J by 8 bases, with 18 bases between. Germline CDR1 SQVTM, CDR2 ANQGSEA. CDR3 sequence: CSVAKGRRYDEQFF. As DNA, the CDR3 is TGCAGCGTTGCCAAGGGAAGGAGGTACGATGAGCAGTTCTTC.

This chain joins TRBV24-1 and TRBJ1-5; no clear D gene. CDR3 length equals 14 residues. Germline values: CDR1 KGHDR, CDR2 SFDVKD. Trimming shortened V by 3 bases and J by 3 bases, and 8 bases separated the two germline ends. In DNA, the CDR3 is TGTGCCACCAGTGATCAACAGTCCAATCAGCCCCAGCATTTT. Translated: CATSDQQSNQPQHF.

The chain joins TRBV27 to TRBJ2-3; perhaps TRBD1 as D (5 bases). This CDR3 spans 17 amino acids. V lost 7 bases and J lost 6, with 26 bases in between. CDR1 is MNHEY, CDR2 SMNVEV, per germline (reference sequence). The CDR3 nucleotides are TGTGCCAGCACCTCTTCAACCCAACACAGGAGCGTGGATACGCAGTATTTT. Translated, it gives CASTSSTQHRSVDTQYF.

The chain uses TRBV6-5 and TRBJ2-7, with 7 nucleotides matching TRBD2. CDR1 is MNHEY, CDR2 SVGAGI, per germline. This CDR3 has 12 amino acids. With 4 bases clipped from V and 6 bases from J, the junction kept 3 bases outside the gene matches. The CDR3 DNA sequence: TGTGCCAGCAGTTCCCCGGGGGGCGAGCAGTACGTC. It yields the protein CASSSPGGEQYV.

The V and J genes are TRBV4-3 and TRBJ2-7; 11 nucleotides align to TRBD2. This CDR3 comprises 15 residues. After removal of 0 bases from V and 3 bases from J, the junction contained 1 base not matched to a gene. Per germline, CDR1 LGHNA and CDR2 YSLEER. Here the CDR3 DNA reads TGCGCCAGCAGCCAAGAAGGACTAGCGGGCTACGAGCAGTACTTC. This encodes CASSQEGLAGYEQYF.

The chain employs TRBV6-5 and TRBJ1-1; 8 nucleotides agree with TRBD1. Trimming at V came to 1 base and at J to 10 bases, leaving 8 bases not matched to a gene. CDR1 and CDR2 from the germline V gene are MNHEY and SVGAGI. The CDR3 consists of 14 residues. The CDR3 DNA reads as TGTGCCAGCAGTTACTTGTCGACAGGGGATAGAGCTTTCTTT. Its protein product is CASSYLSTGDRAFF.

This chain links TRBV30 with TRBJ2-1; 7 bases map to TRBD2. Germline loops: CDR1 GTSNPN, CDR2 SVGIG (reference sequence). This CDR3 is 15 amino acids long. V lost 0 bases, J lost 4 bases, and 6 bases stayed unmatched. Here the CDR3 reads CAWSVPGGPYNEQFF. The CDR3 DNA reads TGTGCCTGGAGTGTACCGGGAGGTCCTTACAATGAGCAGTTCTTC.

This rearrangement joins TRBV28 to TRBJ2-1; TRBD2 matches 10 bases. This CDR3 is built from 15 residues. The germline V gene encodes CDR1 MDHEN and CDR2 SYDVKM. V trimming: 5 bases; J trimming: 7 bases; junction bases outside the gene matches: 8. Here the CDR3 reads CASSLLAGDRNEQFF. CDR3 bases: TGTGCCAGCAGTCTCCTAGCGGGAGATAGAAATGAGCAGTTCTTC.

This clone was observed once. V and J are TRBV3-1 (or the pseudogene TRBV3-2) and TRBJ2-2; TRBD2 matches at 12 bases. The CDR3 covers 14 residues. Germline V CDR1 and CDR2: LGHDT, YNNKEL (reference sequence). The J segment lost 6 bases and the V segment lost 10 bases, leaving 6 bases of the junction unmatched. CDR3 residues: CATGLAGRAGELFF. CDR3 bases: TGTGCCACAGGACTAGCGGGGCGGGCCGGGGAGCTGTTTTTT.

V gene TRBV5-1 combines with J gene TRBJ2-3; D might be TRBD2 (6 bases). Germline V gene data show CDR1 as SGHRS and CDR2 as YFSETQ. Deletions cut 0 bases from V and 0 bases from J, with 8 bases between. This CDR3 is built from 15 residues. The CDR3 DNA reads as TGCGCCAGCAGCTTGGGTGGGACTAGCACAGATACGCAGTATTTT. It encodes CASSLGGTSTDTQYF.

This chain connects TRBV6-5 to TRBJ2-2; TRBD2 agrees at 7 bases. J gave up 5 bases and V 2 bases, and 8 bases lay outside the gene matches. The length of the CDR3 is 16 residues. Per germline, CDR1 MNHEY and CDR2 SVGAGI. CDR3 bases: TGTGCCAGCAGTTACCACGGCGGGAGAGTGACCGGGGAGCTGTTTTTT. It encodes CASSYHGGRVTGELFF.

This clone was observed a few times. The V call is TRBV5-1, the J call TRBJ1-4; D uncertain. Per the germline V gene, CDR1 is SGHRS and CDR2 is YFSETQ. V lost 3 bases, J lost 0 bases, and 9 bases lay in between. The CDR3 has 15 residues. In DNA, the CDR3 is TGCGCCAGCAGCTCCGGGTCAACAACTAATGAAAAACTGTTTTTT. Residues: CASSSGSTTNEKLFF.

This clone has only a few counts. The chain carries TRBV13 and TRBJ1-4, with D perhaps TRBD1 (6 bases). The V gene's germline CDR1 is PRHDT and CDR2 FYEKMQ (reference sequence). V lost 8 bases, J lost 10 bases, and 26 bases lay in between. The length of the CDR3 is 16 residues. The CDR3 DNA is TGTGCCAGCTCCCTCCCTGGCCAACAGGGACGGGGAAAACTGTTTTTT. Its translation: CASSLPGQQGRGKLFF.

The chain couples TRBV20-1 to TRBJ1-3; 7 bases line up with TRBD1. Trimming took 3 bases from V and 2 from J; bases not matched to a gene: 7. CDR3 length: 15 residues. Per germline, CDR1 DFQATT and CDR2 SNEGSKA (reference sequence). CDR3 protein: CSASTKTGTGNTIYF. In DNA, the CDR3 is TGCAGTGCTAGTACGAAGACAGGGACTGGAAACACCATATATTTT.

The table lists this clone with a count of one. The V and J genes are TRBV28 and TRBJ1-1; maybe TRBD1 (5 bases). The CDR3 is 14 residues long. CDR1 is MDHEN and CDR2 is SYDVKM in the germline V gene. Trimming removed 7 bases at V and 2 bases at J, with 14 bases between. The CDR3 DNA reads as TGTGCCAGCAACTCACCGACAGCAAACACTGAAGCTTTCTTT. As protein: CASNSPTANTEAFF.